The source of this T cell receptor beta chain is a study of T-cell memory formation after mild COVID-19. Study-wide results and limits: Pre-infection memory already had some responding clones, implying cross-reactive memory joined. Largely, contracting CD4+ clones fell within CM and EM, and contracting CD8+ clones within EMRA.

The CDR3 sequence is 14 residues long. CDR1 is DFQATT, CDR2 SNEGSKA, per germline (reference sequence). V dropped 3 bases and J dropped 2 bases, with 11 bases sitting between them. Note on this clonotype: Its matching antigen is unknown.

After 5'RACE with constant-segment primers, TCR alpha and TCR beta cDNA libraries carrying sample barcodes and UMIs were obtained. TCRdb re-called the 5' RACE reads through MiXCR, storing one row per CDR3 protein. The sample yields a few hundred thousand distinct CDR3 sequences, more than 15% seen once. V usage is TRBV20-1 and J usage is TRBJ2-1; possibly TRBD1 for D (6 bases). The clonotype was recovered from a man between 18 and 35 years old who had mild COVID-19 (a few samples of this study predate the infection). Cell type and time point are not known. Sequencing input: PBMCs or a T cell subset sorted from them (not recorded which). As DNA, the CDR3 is TGCAGTGCTAGGGTAGGGGGTCCCTACAATGAGCAGTTCTTC. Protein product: CSARVGGPYNEQFF.